The rows below give T cell receptor beta chains drawn from one sample of a study of monozygotic twins with inflammatory bowel disease. TCRdb reanalyzed the 5' RACE reads, giving one entry per CDR3 protein sequence and no DNA. This sample's table reports about 300,000 distinct CDR3 sequences. Source material: blood. These receptors originate from a human donor with ulcerative colitis or Crohn's disease, or a healthy co-twin of an affected twin (not recorded which). CDR3s include the opening cysteine and the closing phenylalanine or tryptophan.

cdr3_aa j_call v_call cdr3_length
CASNGGPIKGEQYF TRBJ2-7 TRBV12-3/TRBV12-4 14
CASSEYGRGFAFF TRBJ1-1 TRBV25-1 13
CASSLWRGTSYNEQFF TRBJ2-1 TRBV5-1 16
CASSLTAGGGGATDTQYF TRBJ2-3 TRBV7-3 18
CATSVSRKNRGRNTGELFF TRBJ2-2 TRBV24-1 19
CASSSGGSGCEQYF TRBJ2-7 TRBV6-6 14
CASSLGVYGEKLFF TRBJ1-4 TRBV7-2 14
CASSLEINQPQHF TRBJ1-5 TRBV7-2 13
CASSPTRSLNQPQHF TRBJ1-5 TRBV7-2 15
CASSLGAGILSNEQFF TRBJ2-1 TRBV7-8 16
CASRLIGGEAFF TRBJ1-1 TRBV12-3/TRBV12-4 12
CASSLSLGTAYEQYF TRBJ2-7 TRBV7-9 15
CSARDGTGVGYTF TRBJ1-2 TRBV20-1 13
CASSYRAGKTEAFF TRBJ1-1 TRBV6-2/TRBV6-3 14
CASSKESLPLHF TRBJ1-6 TRBV18 12
CASSQDPTPPSTDTQYF TRBJ2-3 TRBV4-3 17
CASSPNSGSQYEQYF TRBJ2-7 TRBV18 15
CASSYLGQTQETQYF TRBJ2-5 TRBV6-5 15
CASSLSTSGTRYEQYF TRBJ2-7 TRBV27 16
CSAWAGYGYTF TRBJ1-2 TRBV20-1 11
CASSLVRLAGLEEQFF TRBJ2-1 TRBV7-8 16
CATSEASGSTDTQYF TRBJ2-3 TRBV24-1 15
CASSQGASYEQYF TRBJ2-7 TRBV4-3 13
CASRGTSFSVTQYF TRBJ2-3 TRBV6-1 14
CASSLGGGGNEQFF TRBJ2-1 TRBV7-9 14
CASGTHNEQFF TRBJ2-1 TRBV2 11
CSAGPGSYEQYF TRBJ2-7 TRBV20-1 12
CASIPGGTTGELFF TRBJ2-2 TRBV6-1 14
CASSLLGDRGKGDTQYF TRBJ2-3 TRBV28 17
CASSQHGRGTAEQYF TRBJ2-7 TRBV3-1 15
CASSPQAGRTGELFF TRBJ2-2 TRBV5-6 15
CASSLDPLSSYEQYF TRBJ2-7 TRBV11-2 15
CASSSGQIVREQYF TRBJ2-7 TRBV28 14
CASSHRTGQGMNEQFF TRBJ2-1 TRBV3-1 16
CASSFYRGHEQYF TRBJ2-7 TRBV7-2 13
CASSFGQGKETQYF TRBJ2-5 TRBV5-1 14
CASSQVARTGSPGANVLTF TRBJ2-6 TRBV4-3 19